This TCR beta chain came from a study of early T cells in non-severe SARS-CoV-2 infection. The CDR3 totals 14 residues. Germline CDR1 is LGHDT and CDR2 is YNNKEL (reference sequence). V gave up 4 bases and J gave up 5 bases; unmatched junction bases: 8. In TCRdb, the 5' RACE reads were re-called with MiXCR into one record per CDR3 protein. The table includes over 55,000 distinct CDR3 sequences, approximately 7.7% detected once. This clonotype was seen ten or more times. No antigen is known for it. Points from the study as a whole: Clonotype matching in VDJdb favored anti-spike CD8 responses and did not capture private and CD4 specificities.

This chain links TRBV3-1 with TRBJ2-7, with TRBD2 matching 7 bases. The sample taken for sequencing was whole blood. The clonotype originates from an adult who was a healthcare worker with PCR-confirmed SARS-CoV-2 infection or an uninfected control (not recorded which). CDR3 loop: CASSPIAGPNEQYF. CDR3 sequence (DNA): TGTGCCAGCAGCCCAATAGCGGGCCCCAACGAGCAGTACTTC.